These T cell receptor beta chains were read from a single sample in a study of T cells in Graves' hyperthyroidism and ophthalmopathy. Each CDR3 protein gets one entry after TCRdb re-called the multiplex PCR reads with MiXCR. Counted here are some 620,000 distinct CDR3 sequences, 15% to 20% occurring once; the ten biggest clones make up 3.5% to 4%. The specimen sequenced was blood. Receptor source: a woman in her 30s with Graves' hyperthyroidism. Each CDR3 is given with its conserved first and last residue. A D gene is named only where the DNA matches it firmly. Not every row has a clone size; where given, it reads once, few, many or a size class.

J: TRBJ2-7; V: TRBV7-9; D: NA; size: few; DNA: TGTGCCAGCAGCTTAGCCGCGCTGGCCTACGAGCAGTACTTC; CDR3: CASSLAALAYEQYF
J: TRBJ1-5; V: TRBV11-2; D: NA; size: many; DNA: TGTGCCAGCAGTTTTGATAGCAATCAGCCCCAGCATTTT; CDR3: CASSFDSNQPQHF
J: TRBJ1-2; V: TRBV29-1; D: NA; size: many; DNA: TGCAGCGTGTATGGAGCCTATGGCTACACCTTC; CDR3: CSVYGAYGYTF
J: TRBJ1-1; V: TRBV6-2/TRBV6-3; D: NA; size: many; DNA: TGTGCCAGCCGTCACAGGGAGAACACTGAAGCTTTCTTT; CDR3: CASRHRENTEAFF
J: TRBJ2-3; V: TRBV11-2; D: NA; size: many; DNA: TGTGCCAGCAGCTGGGGTCGGGGAGATACGCAGTATTTT; CDR3: CASSWGRGDTQYF
J: TRBJ1-4; V: TRBV19; D: TRBD1; size: NA; DNA: TGTGCCAGTAGTTCGACAGGGGCCCATGAAAAACTGTTTTTT; CDR3: CASSSTGAHEKLFF
J: TRBJ1-5; V: TRBV27; D: TRBD1; size: many; DNA: TGTGCCAGCAGTTTAAGGACAGGACTAAATCAGCCCCAGCATTTT; CDR3: CASSLRTGLNQPQHF
J: TRBJ1-3; V: TRBV6-1; D: NA; size: few; DNA: TGTGCCACCAGTCGGGACACAGACCCCGGAGGAAACACCATATATTTT; CDR3: CATSRDTDPGGNTIYF
J: TRBJ1-1; V: TRBV28; D: NA; size: many; DNA: TGTGCCAGCAGTTTATCCGGGACCTGGTCGGCTTTCTTT; CDR3: CASSLSGTWSAFF
J: TRBJ1-6; V: TRBV2; D: NA; size: NA; DNA: TGTGCCAGCAGTGTAGAGACAGGCGGAAATTCACCCCTCCACTTT; CDR3: CASSVETGGNSPLHF
J: TRBJ2-7; V: TRBV28; D: NA; size: many; DNA: TGTGCCAGCAGTTTAGGAAGCGCTAGCTCCTACGAGCAGTACTTC; CDR3: CASSLGSASSYEQYF
J: TRBJ1-5; V: TRBV18; D: NA; size: NA; DNA: TGTGCCAGCTCTCCCGGGGCTTCGTATAGCAATCAGCCCCAGCATTTT; CDR3: CASSPGASYSNQPQHF
J: TRBJ1-1; V: TRBV5-1; D: NA; size: NA; DNA: TGCGCCAGCAGCTTGGATAGCGGAGGAAGGGAAGCTTTCTTT; CDR3: CASSLDSGGREAFF
J: TRBJ1-5; V: TRBV5-6; D: TRBD1; size: few; DNA: TGTGCCAGCAGCCAGGACAGGGTTTCTCAGCCCCAGCATTTT; CDR3: CASSQDRVSQPQHF
J: TRBJ1-6; V: TRBV2; D: TRBD1; size: NA; DNA: TGTGCCAGCAACCTCGACAGGGGAGATTCACCCCTCCACTTT; CDR3: CASNLDRGDSPLHF
J: TRBJ2-1; V: TRBV7-3; D: TRBD2; size: many; DNA: TGTGCCAGCAGCTTCGGGACGGGAGGGTACAATGAGCAGTTCTTC; CDR3: CASSFGTGGYNEQFF
J: TRBJ2-1; V: TRBV20-1; D: TRBD2; size: many; DNA: TGCAGTGCTCAGTCTAGGACTAGCGGGCTCAATGAGCAGTTCTTC; CDR3: CSAQSRTSGLNEQFF
J: TRBJ2-7; V: TRBV7-2; D: TRBD1; size: many; DNA: TGTGCCAGCAATGGGCCCCGGACAGGCTACGAGCAGTACTTC; CDR3: CASNGPRTGYEQYF
J: TRBJ1-1; V: TRBV6-1; D: NA; size: many; DNA: TGTGCCAGCAGGGAGTGGGATAGTACTGAAGCTTTCTTT; CDR3: CASREWDSTEAFF
J: TRBJ1-5; V: TRBV18; D: TRBD1; size: many; DNA: TGTGCCAGCTCACTCGGGACAGGGAGCAATCAGCCCCAGCATTTT; CDR3: CASSLGTGSNQPQHF
J: TRBJ1-5; V: TRBV4-3; D: NA; size: few; DNA: TGCGCCAGAGCAGGGCTTGACAGTTTTAGCAATCAGCCCCAGCATTTT; CDR3: CARAGLDSFSNQPQHF
J: TRBJ2-7; V: TRBV20-1; D: NA; size: many; DNA: TGCAGTGCTAGTGACCAGGGTTACTGGTACGAGCAGTACTTC; CDR3: CSASDQGYWYEQYF
J: TRBJ2-1; V: TRBV6-1; D: TRBD1; size: many; DNA: TGTGCCAGCAAATCCTTAGGGACAGGGAGCTCCTACAATGAGCAGTTCTTC; CDR3: CASKSLGTGSSYNEQFF
J: TRBJ1-5; V: TRBV11-2; D: NA; size: NA; DNA: TGTGCCAGCAGCTTGAACCGACAGATCAATCAGCCCCAGCATTTT; CDR3: CASSLNRQINQPQHF
J: TRBJ2-1; V: TRBV20-1; D: TRBD2; size: many; DNA: TGCAGTGCTAGACCCTCAAGAGGAGGCGGGGGGGCGGTGGAGCAGTTCTTC; CDR3: CSARPSRGGGGAVEQFF
J: TRBJ1-2; V: TRBV2; D: TRBD1; size: few; DNA: TGTGCCAGCATGCCGGGACAGGGGGACTACTATGGCTACACCTTC; CDR3: CASMPGQGDYYGYTF
J: TRBJ1-1; V: TRBV7-8; D: NA; size: few; DNA: TGTGCCAGCAGCTTAGATGTAGTGGGAGCTTTCTTT; CDR3: CASSLDVVGAFF
J: TRBJ2-7; V: TRBV20-1; D: NA; size: many; DNA: TGCAGTGCTAGAGTACGGGACTACGAGCAGTACTTC; CDR3: CSARVRDYEQYF
J: TRBJ2-3; V: TRBV7-3; D: NA; size: few; DNA: TGTGCCAGCAGCACCGGGCGCTTTACTAGCACAGATACGCAGTATTTT; CDR3: CASSTGRFTSTDTQYF
J: TRBJ2-7; V: TRBV30; D: TRBD1; size: NA; DNA: TGTGCCTTCTCGACAGGGACCATACGTTATTCCTACGAGCAGTACTTC; CDR3: CAFSTGTIRYSYEQYF
J: TRBJ2-3; V: TRBV28; D: NA; size: many; DNA: TGTGCCAGCAGTTTATTTGGTGGGAGTACAGATACGCAGTATTTT; CDR3: CASSLFGGSTDTQYF
J: TRBJ1-1; V: TRBV27; D: TRBD1; size: many; DNA: TGTGCCAGCAGTGGCGACAGGGGGTTAGTCACTGAAGCTTTCTTT; CDR3: CASSGDRGLVTEAFF
J: TRBJ2-7; V: TRBV9; D: NA; size: few; DNA: TGTGCCAGCAGCGTAGGGACTCGCTCCTACGAGCAGTACTTC; CDR3: CASSVGTRSYEQYF
J: TRBJ2-2; V: TRBV19; D: NA; size: few; DNA: TGTGCCAGTAAACAGGGGGAGCTGTTTTTT; CDR3: CASKQGELFF
J: TRBJ2-3; V: TRBV30; D: NA; size: many; DNA: TGTGCCTGGAGTGTTGGTCACTCCTACACAGATACGCAGTATTTT; CDR3: CAWSVGHSYTDTQYF
J: TRBJ2-1; V: TRBV2; D: NA; size: many; DNA: TGTGCCAGCAGTGGCTATGAGCAGTTCTTC; CDR3: CASSGYEQFF
J: TRBJ2-1; V: TRBV24-1; D: NA; size: few; DNA: TGTGCCACCAGTGAGGGCTACAGCTCCTACAATGAGCAGTTCTTC; CDR3: CATSEGYSSYNEQFF
J: TRBJ2-2; V: TRBV6-2/TRBV6-3; D: NA; size: NA; DNA: TGTGCCAGCAGTTTCCACACAGGGAACACCGGGGAGCTGTTTTTT; CDR3: CASSFHTGNTGELFF
J: TRBJ2-1; V: TRBV5-1; D: TRBD2; size: many; DNA: TGCGCCAGCAGAGGAGCGGGAGGTGGGACGGATGAGCAGTTCTTC; CDR3: CASRGAGGGTDEQFF
J: TRBJ2-1; V: TRBV7-3; D: TRBD2; size: few; DNA: TGTGCCAGCAGCTTAGGGGGACTAGCGAGCTACAATGAGCAGTTCTTC; CDR3: CASSLGGLASYNEQFF
J: TRBJ2-6; V: TRBV5-1; D: TRBD1; size: few; DNA: TGCGCCAGCAGCCACCGAGGACAGGGCAGCTCTGGGGCCAACGTCCTGACTTTC; CDR3: CASSHRGQGSSGANVLTF
J: TRBJ2-3; V: TRBV6-5; D: TRBD1; size: NA; DNA: TGTGCCAGCAGTTACTCGCACAGGGGGTCGACAGATACGCAGTATTTT; CDR3: CASSYSHRGSTDTQYF
J: TRBJ1-1; V: TRBV13; D: NA; size: many; DNA: TGTGCCAGCAGACAGCTGAACACTGAAGCTTTCTTT; CDR3: CASRQLNTEAFF
J: TRBJ2-7; V: TRBV7-2; D: NA; size: NA; DNA: TGTGCCAGCAACTTAGCTGGGGGGGCCGCCTACGAGCAGTACTTC; CDR3: CASNLAGGAAYEQYF
J: TRBJ2-7; V: TRBV30; D: TRBD2; size: many; DNA: TGTGCCTGGAGTGGCCTAGCGGGGTCCTACGAGCAGTACTTC; CDR3: CAWSGLAGSYEQYF
J: TRBJ2-5; V: TRBV20-1; D: NA; size: many; DNA: TGCAGTGCTAGAACAGATCAAGAGACCCAGTACTTC; CDR3: CSARTDQETQYF
J: TRBJ2-3; V: TRBV30; D: NA; size: many; DNA: TGTGCCTTTTCATTTAGCACAGATACGCAGTATTTT; CDR3: CAFSFSTDTQYF
J: TRBJ1-3; V: TRBV18; D: NA; size: few; DNA: TGTGCCAGCTCACCGCGTACCCGGGACACCATATATTTT; CDR3: CASSPRTRDTIYF
J: TRBJ2-5; V: TRBV2; D: NA; size: many; DNA: TGTGCCAGCACCTTAGACAGAGAGACCCAGTACTTC; CDR3: CASTLDRETQYF
J: TRBJ1-2; V: TRBV30; D: TRBD1; size: NA; DNA: TGTGCCTGGAGCAATCTTCCGGGACAGGCAAACTATGGCTACACCTTC; CDR3: CAWSNLPGQANYGYTF
J: TRBJ2-2; V: TRBV2; D: NA; size: many; DNA: TGTGCCAGCAGTGAAGGTGGCCCCGGGGAGCTGTTTTTT; CDR3: CASSEGGPGELFF
J: TRBJ2-3; V: TRBV9; D: TRBD2; size: few; DNA: TGTGCCAGCAGCGCCGATCGGAGGGAGGGCCGGCGAACAGATACGCAGTATTTT; CDR3: CASSADRREGRRTDTQYF
J: TRBJ1-4; V: TRBV9; D: NA; size: NA; DNA: TGTGCCAGCAGCGGAGGGGGACTGAATGAAAAACTGTTTTTT; CDR3: CASSGGGLNEKLFF
J: TRBJ2-1; V: TRBV20-1; D: TRBD2; size: many; DNA: TGCAGTGCTGGACGGGAGGGCCTCAGCAATGAGCAGTTCTTC; CDR3: CSAGREGLSNEQFF
J: TRBJ2-7; V: TRBV6-5; D: NA; size: NA; DNA: TGTGCCAGCAGTTACTCGGCAGGGAAGGTCTCCTACGAGCAGTACTTC; CDR3: CASSYSAGKVSYEQYF
J: TRBJ1-2; V: TRBV29-1; D: NA; size: NA; DNA: TGCAGCGTGAGGGAATACTATGGCTACACCTTC; CDR3: CSVREYYGYTF
J: TRBJ2-7; V: TRBV9; D: TRBD2; size: NA; DNA: TGTGCCAGCAGCGTAGGGAGACTAGCGGGAGTCGAGCAGTACTTC; CDR3: CASSVGRLAGVEQYF
J: TRBJ2-7; V: TRBV5-1; D: NA; size: many; DNA: TGCGCCAGCAGCTCCGGTCCAAGCGGCGAGCAGTACTTC; CDR3: CASSSGPSGEQYF
J: TRBJ2-3; V: TRBV11-2; D: TRBD2; size: many; DNA: TGTGCCAGCAGCCACCCCACTAGCGTAAGCACAGATACGCAGTATTTT; CDR3: CASSHPTSVSTDTQYF
J: TRBJ2-3; V: TRBV2; D: NA; size: NA; DNA: TGTGCCAGCAGTTTCGACGTGGGCACAGATACGCAGTATTTT; CDR3: CASSFDVGTDTQYF